This is a list of T cell receptor beta chains from one sample in a study of PD-1 blockade in classical Hodgkin lymphoma. Data came from immunoSEQ multiplex PCR; TCRdb stores just in-frame clones and leaves some out. The repertoire holds tens of thousands of clones, with around 78% as singletons. This sample comprised peripheral blood mononuclear cells (PBMCs), obtained at baseline. The receptors come from a human donor with classical Hodgkin lymphoma. Each CDR3 is given with its conserved first and last residue. The order of the fields is clone size, V gene, D gene, J gene, CDR3 DNA, CDR3 protein. D genes are given only for firm matches. Clone size is stated in some rows and not others, as once, few, many or a class when expanded.

>.|TRBV6-5|TRBD1|TRBJ1-4
TGTGCCAGCAGTTACTCGAACAGGGGAGGAGAAAAACTGTTTTTT
CASSYSNRGGEKLFF
>.|TRBV9|.|TRBJ2-7
TGTGCCAGCAGCGCTGGGAGGGACAGCGGGGACGAGCAGTACTTC
CASSAGRDSGDEQYF
>.|TRBV7-9|.|TRBJ1-3
TGTGCCAGCAGCTTAGGCACCGACGGAAACACCATATATTTT
CASSLGTDGNTIYF
>.|TRBV6-5|TRBD1|TRBJ1-2
TGTGCCAGCAGAACCAGGGGGCACGGCTACACCTTC
CASRTRGHGYTF
>.|TRBV2|.|TRBJ2-7
TGTGCCGCGACAAGACAGGTTTCCTACGAGCAGTACTTC
CAATRQVSYEQYF
>.|TRBV12-5|.|TRBJ1-1
TGTGCTAGTGGTTTGAGGACTGAAGCTTTCTTT
CASGLRTEAFF
>.|TRBV2|TRBD1|TRBJ1-5
TGTGCCAGCACGGACAGGGGGCAGCCCCAGCATTTT
CASTDRGQPQHF
>.|TRBV7-9|.|TRBJ2-7
TGTGCCAGCACCGACAGCTCCTACGAGCAGTACTTC
CASTDSSYEQYF
>.|TRBV6-5|.|TRBJ1-4
TGTGCCAGCAGTTACTCTCGACAGATAGCTAATGAAAAACTGTTTTTT
CASSYSRQIANEKLFF
>.|TRBV7-9|.|TRBJ2-5
TGTGCCAGCAGACAATCAGGGTACCAAGAGACCCAGTACTTC
CASRQSGYQETQYF
>.|TRBV25-1|TRBD2|TRBJ2-2
TGTGCCAGCAGTGAGGCTAGCGGGGGGGCTGGGGAGCTGTTTTTT
CASSEASGGAGELFF
>.|TRBV2|.|TRBJ1-2
TGTGCCAGCAGTGCGGACGGTGGCTACACCTTC
CASSADGGYTF
>.|TRBV11-2|TRBD1|TRBJ2-3
TGTGCCAGCAGCCCAGAAGCCGGGACAGGGGATCCAGATACGCAGTATTTT
CASSPEAGTGDPDTQYF
>once|TRBV10-2|.|TRBJ1-4
TGCGCCAGCAGCGGTTCAGGGAAAAAACTGTTTTTT
CASSGSGKKLFF
>.|TRBV19|.|TRBJ1-4
TGTGCCAGTAGTGGTCCAGGGTCAACTAATGAAAAACTGTTTTTT
CASSGPGSTNEKLFF
>once|TRBV10-3|.|TRBJ2-7
TGTGCCATCAGTGAGCCCGGTCAAGGGGGGGGCTACGAGCAGTACTTC
CAISEPGQGGGYEQYF
>.|TRBV4-1|TRBD2|TRBJ2-1
TGCGCCAGCCGGCGGGGGAAGTCCTACAATGAGCAGTTCTTC
CASRRGKSYNEQFF
>.|TRBV7-2|.|TRBJ2-7
TGTGCCAGCAGCGCGGGTTGGGTTTACGAGCAGTACTTC
CASSAGWVYEQYF
>.|TRBV5-6|TRBD2|TRBJ2-2
TGTGCCAGCAGCTTGAGCGGGGGCGGGGGCACCGGGGAGCTGTTTTTT
CASSLSGGGGTGELFF
>.|TRBV5-6|.|TRBJ1-5
TGTGCCAGCAGCTGGGGCGACAGACGCAATCAGCCCCAGCATTTT
CASSWGDRRNQPQHF
>.|TRBV19|TRBD1|TRBJ2-2
TGTGCCACCTATGACAGGGCAAACACCGGGGAGCTGTTTTTT
CATYDRANTGELFF
>.|TRBV11-2|.|TRBJ1-2
TGTGCCAGCAGCTTAGTAGGGGGCTATGGCTACACCTTC
CASSLVGGYGYTF
>.|TRBV18|.|TRBJ2-1
TGTGCCAGCTCACCGGTGAGGGCAGAGGCCTACAATGAGCAGTTCTTC
CASSPVRAEAYNEQFF
>.|TRBV5-5|TRBD1|TRBJ1-5
TGTGCCAGCAGCTGGAGGGACAGCCAGTTGGCCCAGCATTTT
CASSWRDSQLAQHF
>.|TRBV7-9|.|TRBJ1-2
TGTGCCAGCAGCTTAGCGGTGGTTGCCTATGGCTACACCTTC
CASSLAVVAYGYTF